This TCR beta chain was found in a study of beta chain features in type 1 diabetes. Study background: Age, gender and cell yields were similar between patients and healthy donors. Study-level points and caveats: Shorter templates may be favored by PCR, equally so in patients and controls. Type 1 diabetes patients had TCRB CDR3s that were shorter (moderately but significantly so) in all four CD4+ subsets.

CD45RO/CCR7/CD25/CD127/CD95/CD27 separated CD4+ naive, central memory, regulatory and stem cell-like memory cells by sorting. The table lists this clone with a few counts. Antigen unknown. Distinct nucleotide sequences in the sample also encode this CDR3. Isolated RNA was reverse transcribed in full, so expressed TCRB transcripts were sequenced. The method was immunoSEQ multiplex PCR; TCRdb's version includes in-frame clones alone and lacks a portion of them. This sample has 500,000 to 800,000 clones, with over 10% found just once. The germline V and J ends were trimmed by 1 base and 0 bases, with 7 bases remaining between them. Germline CDR1 reads SEHNR; CDR2 reads FQNEAQ (reference sequence). The CDR3 has 14 amino acids.

Input material: naive CD4+ T cells from blood. The chain recombines TRBV7-9 with TRBJ2-7; D is uncertain. The receptor's source is a man aged 25-40 years with type 1 diabetes. The CDR3 DNA reads TGTGCCAGCAGCTTAGAAGGGTTCTCCTACGAGCAGTACTTC. Translation: CASSLEGFSYEQYF.